These 26 T cell receptor beta chains came from one sample sequenced in a study of radiotherapy plus CTLA-4 blockade in lung cancer. Libraries were prepared by immunoSEQ multiplex PCR; TCRdb keeps only in-frame clonotypes and omits some of them. The sample shows around 29,000 clones, roughly 77% of them seen only once. The sequences come from peripheral blood, collected from a patient treated with radiotherapy plus ipilimumab. These receptors were collected from a human donor with non-small cell lung cancer that progressed on radiotherapy plus ipilimumab.

This sequence joins TRBV4-2 and TRBJ2-2; 11 positions match TRBD2. Germline CDR1 reads LGHNA; CDR2 reads YNFKEQ. The CDR3 spans 19 residues. With 0 bases clipped from V and 2 bases from J, the junction kept 8 bases outside the gene matches. This CDR3 is CASSQDPGLAVQNTGELFF. The CDR3 bases are TGTGCCAGCAGCCAAGATCCGGGACTAGCGGTACAAAACACCGGGGAGCTGTTTTTT.

A single count supports this clone. This chain joins TRBV7-2 and TRBJ2-3; 8 bases agree with TRBD2. This CDR3 comprises 16 residues. CDR1 SGHTA and CDR2 FQGNSA come from the germline V gene. V gave up 2 bases and J gave up 0 bases; unmatched junction bases: 4. CDR3 in amino acids: CASSLWRGESTDTQYF. The DNA for the CDR3 is TGTGCCAGCAGCTTATGGCGGGGGGAGAGCACAGATACGCAGTATTTT.

The chain combines TRBV19 with TRBJ1-3, with TRBD1 identical over 10 bases. Germline-derived CDR1 and CDR2 are LNHDA and SQIVND (reference sequence). The V segment lost 4 bases and the J segment 1 base; nucleotides outside the gene matches: 7. The CDR3 totals 17 residues. The CDR3 coding sequence is TGTGCCAGTAGTACGACGACAGGGGGCTTTTCTGGAAACACCATATATTTT. Protein sequence: CASSTTTGGFSGNTIYF.

The rearrangement links TRBV10-2 to TRBJ2-3; 11 bases map to TRBD2. Trimming at V came to 6 bases and at J to 4 bases, leaving 6 bases not matched to a gene. Germline values: CDR1 WSHSY, CDR2 SAAADI. The CDR3 is 15 amino acids. The CDR3 nucleotides are TGCGCCAGCAGGGGGGTAGCGGGGGGGGCAGATACGCAGTATTTT. Protein sequence: CASRGVAGGADTQYF.

This chain connects TRBV27 to TRBJ2-1; 9 nucleotides agree with TRBD1. Germline V gene sequence: CDR1 MNHEY, CDR2 SMNVEV (reference sequence). The J segment lost 5 bases and the V segment lost 6 bases, leaving 8 bases of the junction unmatched. The CDR3 is made up of 15 amino acids. The CDR3 loop reads CASSKGQGSNNEQFF. The DNA for the CDR3 is TGTGCCAGCAGCAAGGGACAGGGAAGTAACAATGAGCAGTTCTTC.

The genes are TRBV5-1 and TRBJ2-3; D is unclear. Germline CDR1 is SGHRS and CDR2 is YFSETQ. This CDR3 is 13 amino acids long. V was clipped by 4 bases and J by 4 bases, with 10 bases between them. This CDR3 reads CASSPLSADTQYF. The CDR3 bases are TGCGCCAGCAGCCCCCTCAGTGCAGATACGCAGTATTTT.

The chain employs TRBV6-5 and TRBJ1-4, with a tentative D call TRBD1 (6 bases). The V end was cut by 8 bases, the J end by 7 bases, with 14 bases between. The germline V gene has CDR1 MNHEY and CDR2 SVGAGI. This CDR3 comprises 13 residues. CDR3 residues: CASGNREGEKLFF. The CDR3 DNA is TGTGCCAGCGGGAACAGGGAGGGTGAAAAACTGTTTTTT.

This clone is categorized as medium-sized (0.01 to 0.1%). The V and J genes are TRBV29-1 and TRBJ1-3; the match to TRBD1 covers 7 bases. Germline trimming cut 7 bases from V and 1 base from J; bases unmatched to any gene: 1. The CDR3 extends over 12 amino acids. Germline CDR1 and CDR2: SQVTM and ANQGSEA. DNA for the CDR3: TGCAGCGCAGGGGGTTCTGGAAACACCATATATTTT. Protein product: CSAGGSGNTIYF.

The chain is built from TRBV6-5 and TRBJ1-6; D not certain. CDR1 is MNHEY and CDR2 is SVGAGI in the germline V gene. The CDR3 has 14 amino acids. V dropped 0 bases and J dropped 6 bases, with 6 bases sitting between them. The CDR3 spells CASSYSGLNSPLHF. Here the CDR3 DNA reads TGTGCCAGCAGTTACTCAGGACTTAATTCACCCCTCCACTTT.

This chain connects TRBV19 to TRBJ1-2; 12 nucleotides line up with TRBD1. Looked up from germline, CDR1 is LNHDA and CDR2 is SQIVND (reference sequence). The CDR3 length is 17 residues. V lost 4 bases to trimming and J lost 0 bases; unmatched junction nucleotides: 6. CDR3 sequence: CASSTTGTGGSNYGYTF. The CDR3 DNA is TGTGCCAGTAGTACGACCGGGACAGGGGGCTCTAACTATGGCTACACCTTC.

The chain combines TRBV5-1 with TRBJ1-1; TRBD1 aligns across 8 bases. Germline CDR1 SGHRS, CDR2 YFSETQ. This CDR3 is 14 amino acids long. The V segment lost 4 bases and the J segment 5 bases; nucleotides outside the gene matches: 7. In DNA form, the CDR3 reads TGCGCCAGCAGCATTACAGGGGGAACAACTGAAGCTTTCTTT. Its protein product is CASSITGGTTEAFF.

The rearrangement links TRBV7-2 to TRBJ2-5, with D possibly TRBD2 on 5 matching bases. V was clipped by 7 bases and J by 9 bases, with 21 bases between them. The CDR3 contains 14 residues. Germline V gives CDR1 SGHTA, CDR2 FQGNSA. This CDR3 reads CASNPGLRGTAQYF. CDR3 in DNA: TGTGCCAGCAACCCAGGACTCCGAGGTACGGCCCAGTACTTC.

The rearrangement uses TRBV18 and TRBJ2-7, with no clear D. With 2 bases removed from V and 3 bases from J, the gap between germline ends came to 11 bases. This CDR3 has 14 amino acids. Germline V CDR1 and CDR2: KGHSH, LQKENI. CDR3 nucleotides: TGTGCCAGCTCACCAGGGCAGCCTAACTACGAGCAGTACTTC. This sequence encodes CASSPGQPNYEQYF.

The chain joins TRBV18 to TRBJ1-1; 7 nucleotides align to TRBD1. Looked up from germline, CDR1 is KGHSH and CDR2 is LQKENI. The V and J ends lost 6 bases and 1 base, in that order; junction bases with no gene match: 5. CDR3 length: 14 residues. The CDR3 sequence is CASSPGQRNTEAFF. CDR3 in DNA: TGTGCCAGCTCGCCGGGACAGAGGAACACTGAAGCTTTCTTT.

This sequence joins TRBV11-2 and TRBJ1-2, with a weak D call TRBD1 (5 bases). The CDR3 is made up of 15 amino acids. Germline lookup yields CDR1 SGHAT and CDR2 FQNNGV. Deletions cut 1 base from V and 2 bases from J, with 11 bases between. CDR3 nucleotide sequence: TGTGCCAGCAGCTTAGTAACAGGTTGGAACTATGGCTACACCTTC. It codes for CASSLVTGWNYGYTF.

The rearrangement joins TRBV7-2 to TRBJ1-5; 9 bases agree with TRBD1. CDR3 length: 14 residues. Losses at the gene ends were 5 bases for V and 5 bases for J; bases not matched to a gene: 4. CDR1 and CDR2 (germline): SGHTA, FQGNSA. CDR3 protein: CASSPRQGDQPQHF. For the CDR3, the DNA is TGTGCCAGCAGCCCGCGACAGGGGGATCAGCCCCAGCATTTT.

The chain carries TRBV6-6 and TRBJ2-5; maybe TRBD1 (6 bases). Germline CDR1 reads MNHNY; CDR2 reads SVGAGI (reference sequence). V lost 7 bases to trimming and J lost 0 bases, with 9 bases between them. This CDR3 contains 13 residues. The CDR3: CASKTGNQETQYF. In DNA form, the CDR3 reads TGTGCCAGCAAAACAGGGAACCAAGAGACCCAGTACTTC.

V gene TRBV9 combines with J gene TRBJ2-3; a possible D gene is TRBD2 (6 bases). The V gene lost 1 base and the J gene lost 1 base, with 16 bases spanning the gap. The CDR3 has 17 residues. The V gene's germline CDR1 is SGDLS and CDR2 YYNGEE. Written as DNA, the CDR3 is TGTGCCAGCAGCGTAATACGGGGAGGACTCGGCACAGATACGCAGTATTTT. Its protein is CASSVIRGGLGTDTQYF.

The genes are TRBV5-1 and TRBJ1-1, with no clear D. Trimming removed 1 base from V and 7 bases from J, with 11 bases in between. The CDR3 has 13 amino acids. Germline values: CDR1 SGHRS, CDR2 YFSETQ. Here the CDR3 DNA reads TGCGCCAGCAGCTTGAATGGGCGGGATGAAGCTTTCTTT. Translation gives CASSLNGRDEAFF.

The chain carries TRBV7-9 and TRBJ2-1; 7 nucleotides agree with TRBD2. The CDR3 loop spans 15 amino acids. Looked up from germline, CDR1 is SEHNR and CDR2 is FQNEAQ (reference sequence). V was pared by 1 base and J by 3 bases, with 3 bases of the junction left unmatched. In DNA, the CDR3 is TGTGCCAGCAGCTTAGACGGCGGGGGCTACAATGAGCAGTTCTTC. It yields the protein CASSLDGGGYNEQFF.

This sequence joins TRBV4-1 and TRBJ2-7; 16 nucleotides line up with TRBD2. CDR3 length: 18 amino acids. V trimming: 4 bases; J trimming: 4 bases; junction bases outside the gene matches: 10. The V gene's germline CDR1 is MGHRA and CDR2 YSYEKL. This chain's CDR3 is CASSRSGTSGGAQYEQYF. The CDR3 DNA follows: TGCGCCAGCAGCCGGTCCGGGACTAGCGGGGGGGCCCAGTACGAGCAGTACTTC.

V and J are TRBV21-1 and TRBJ1-2; the table's D call of TRBD1 was not tested on the DNA. TRBV21-1 is a pseudogene segment. The CDR3 is made up of 13 amino acids. DNA of the CDR3: TGTGCCAGCAGCAACGGGACAGGGAATGGCTACACCTTC. Protein sequence: CASSNGTGNGYTF.

The rearrangement links TRBV5-1 to TRBJ2-7, with 8 positions matching TRBD1. The CDR3 extends over 15 amino acids. The V gene end was trimmed by 4 bases and the J gene end by 4 bases; junction bases not matched to a gene: 10. Looked up from germline, CDR1 is SGHRS and CDR2 is YFSETQ. DNA for the CDR3: TGCGCCAGCAGCCCCGGGACAGGCGGAAGGTACGAGCAGTACTTC. As protein: CASSPGTGGRYEQYF.

The chain is built from TRBV7-3 and TRBJ2-2; TRBD2 might be the D (5 bases). The CDR3 is 15 amino acids. Trimming cost V 4 bases and J 1 base, with 10 bases left between them. Germline CDR1 SGHTA, CDR2 FQGTGA. CDR3 protein: CASSSGRGNTGELFF. The CDR3 DNA sequence: TGTGCCAGCAGCTCCGGACGGGGGAACACCGGGGAGCTGTTTTTT.

This chain connects TRBV6-1 to TRBJ1-5; 8 bases agree with TRBD1. Germline V CDR1 and CDR2: MNHNS, SASEGT. CDR3 length: 14 amino acids. Unmatched junction bases numbered 7, after V lost 8 bases and J lost 4 bases. The CDR3 reads CASAGQGANQPQHF. The CDR3 bases are TGTGCCAGCGCTGGACAGGGAGCGAATCAGCCCCAGCATTTT.

This chain connects TRBV11-2 to TRBJ2-3; the D is unclear. The CDR3 spans 12 residues. Germline assignment: CDR1 SGHAT and CDR2 FQNNGV. The V end lost 4 bases, the J end lost 0 bases, and 2 bases lay between the germline ends. Here the CDR3 reads CASSSSTDTQYF. CDR3 bases: TGTGCCAGCAGCTCTAGCACAGATACGCAGTATTTT. The full variable domain, its missing parts supplied by reference TRBV11-2 and TRBJ2-3, is EAGVAQSPRYKIIEKRQSVAFWCNPISGHATLYWYQQILGQGPKLLIQFQNNGVVDDSQLPKDRFSAERLKGVDSTLKIQPAKLEDSAVYLCASSSSTDTQYFGPGTRLTVL.